Listed below are T cell receptor beta chains from one sample, sequenced in a study of CD8+CD57+ T cells in acquired aplastic anemia. TCRdb fed the reads into MiXCR, producing one record per CDR3 protein. The top ten clones hold 15% to 20% of a sample with about 200,000 distinct CDR3 sequences, over 40% of them seen once. The sequencing sample was made of sorted CD4+, CD8+, or CD8+CD57+ T cells (not recorded which) from PBMCs. These receptors came from a human donor with aplastic anemia. CDR3s leave out the opening cysteine and the closing phenylalanine or tryptophan.

J: TRBJ2-2
V: TRBV5-1
CDR3: ASKGGVNTGELF

J: TRBJ2-5
V: TRBV5-1
CDR3: ASSPGLAGGQETQY

J: TRBJ2-3
V: TRBV19
CDR3: ASRPTGAGGDTQY

J: TRBJ2-6
V: TRBV7-2
CDR3: ASSWDVSGANVLT

J: TRBJ2-3
V: TRBV19
CDR3: ASSQQGGADTQY

J: TRBJ1-2
V: TRBV11-2
CDR3: ASSLVGTGLNYGYT

J: TRBJ2-5
V: TRBV7-2
CDR3: ASTTGGETQY

J: TRBJ1-5
V: TRBV15
CDR3: ATSRDKGQNQPQH

J: TRBJ2-3
V: TRBV5-1
CDR3: ASSFRTSGGVPDTQY

J: TRBJ1-3
V: TRBV10-3
CDR3: AIRLQGQEVNTIY

J: TRBJ2-7
V: TRBV2
CDR3: ASSERDRQY

J: TRBJ1-2
V: TRBV3-1
CDR3: ASSQTGSYT

J: TRBJ2-1
V: TRBV24-1
CDR3: ATSDIDRGIRNEQF

J: TRBJ2-7
V: TRBV2
CDR3: ASGPWRDAYEQY

J: TRBJ2-4
V: TRBV7-9
CDR3: ASSFGRTRNIQY

J: TRBJ2-3
V: TRBV7-2
CDR3: ASSLSAAGGTDTQY

J: TRBJ1-6
V: TRBV20-1
CDR3: SVMGQRATSPLH

J: TRBJ1-6
V: TRBV28
CDR3: ASSPRQGRDSPLH

J: TRBJ2-7
V: TRBV20-1
CDR3: SDPGRGYEQY

J: TRBJ2-7
V: TRBV29-1
CDR3: SATGPVYEQY

J: TRBJ2-7
V: TRBV3-1
CDR3: ASSQGLLHH

J: TRBJ2-7
V: TRBV5-1
CDR3: ASSFGRGREQY

J: TRBJ2-6
V: TRBV3-1
CDR3: ASSHSRGQEGANVLT

J: TRBJ2-5
V: TRBV5-4
CDR3: ASPTSSRGRETQY

J: TRBJ2-7
V: TRBV10-3
CDR3: AISESIGARHEQY

J: TRBJ2-1
V: TRBV5-1
CDR3: ASGLVQGPGEQF

J: TRBJ2-7
V: TRBV20-1
CDR3: SARDPLAGPYEQY

J: TRBJ2-7
V: TRBV2
CDR3: ASTTGGGSYEQY

J: TRBJ1-1
V: TRBV5-1
CDR3: ASRVRDNMDTEAF

J: TRBJ2-2
V: TRBV6-2/TRBV6-3
CDR3: ASSSNSGELF

J: TRBJ1-1
V: TRBV18
CDR3: ASSPRDREGIRAF

J: TRBJ2-3
V: TRBV7-9
CDR3: ASSLAAGNTDTQY

J: TRBJ1-4
V: TRBV9
CDR3: ASSEQTGFEKLF

J: TRBJ1-2
V: TRBV7-8
CDR3: ASSVGQGDGYT

J: TRBJ1-4
V: TRBV7-6
CDR3: ASSLGQGATNEKLF

J: TRBJ2-1
V: TRBV25-1
CDR3: ASSYSSTSGGAYEQF

J: TRBJ2-5
V: TRBV25-1
CDR3: ASSEYQGPVETQY

J: TRBJ2-5
V: TRBV5-1
CDR3: ASSLGERGYQETQY

J: TRBJ2-3
V: TRBV24-1
CDR3: ATSVARGSLDTQY

J: TRBJ2-3
V: TRBV20-1
CDR3: SSEVGTGGLYTQY

J: TRBJ1-2
V: TRBV3-1
CDR3: ASTQNRRMNYGYT

J: TRBJ2-5
V: TRBV20-1
CDR3: SARGKTQY

J: TRBJ1-3
V: TRBV19
CDR3: ASRSTTNWMGSSGNTIY

J: TRBJ2-3
V: TRBV25-1
CDR3: ASSFRLAGGSDTQY

J: TRBJ2-5
V: TRBV20-1
CDR3: SASGVYETQY

J: TRBJ1-2
V: TRBV7-9
CDR3: ASSLVGTGGLLHGYT

J: TRBJ2-2
V: TRBV15
CDR3: ATSRGWAANTGELF

J: TRBJ1-2
V: TRBV6-1
CDR3: ASSVVVYGYT

J: TRBJ1-1
V: TRBV10-3
CDR3: AISVDRGGSTEAF

J: TRBJ2-2
V: TRBV20-1
CDR3: SARDKKGHTGELF